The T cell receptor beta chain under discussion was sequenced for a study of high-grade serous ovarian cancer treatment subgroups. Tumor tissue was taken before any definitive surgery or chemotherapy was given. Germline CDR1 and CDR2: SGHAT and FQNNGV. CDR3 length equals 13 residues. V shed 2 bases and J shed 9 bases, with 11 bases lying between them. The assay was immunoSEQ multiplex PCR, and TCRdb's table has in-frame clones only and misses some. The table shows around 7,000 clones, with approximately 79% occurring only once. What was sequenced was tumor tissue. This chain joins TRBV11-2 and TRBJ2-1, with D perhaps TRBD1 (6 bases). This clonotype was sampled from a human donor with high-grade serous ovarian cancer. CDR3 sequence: CASSLLRGGEQFF. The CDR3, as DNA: TGTGCCAGCAGCTTATTGCGAGGGGGTGAGCAGTTCTTC.